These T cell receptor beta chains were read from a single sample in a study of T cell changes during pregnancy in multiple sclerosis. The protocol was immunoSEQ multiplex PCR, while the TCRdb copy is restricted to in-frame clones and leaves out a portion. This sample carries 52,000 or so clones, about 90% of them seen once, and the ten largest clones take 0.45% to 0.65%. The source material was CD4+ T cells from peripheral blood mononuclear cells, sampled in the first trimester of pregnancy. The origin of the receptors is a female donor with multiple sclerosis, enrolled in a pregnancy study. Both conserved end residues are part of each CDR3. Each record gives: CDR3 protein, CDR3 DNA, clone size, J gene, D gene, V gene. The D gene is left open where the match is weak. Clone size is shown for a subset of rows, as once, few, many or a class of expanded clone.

CASSRSGGDGYNEQFF | TGTGCCAGCTCACGAAGCGGGGGGGATGGTTACAATGAGCAGTTCTTC | once | TRBJ2-1 | TRBD2 | TRBV18
CAWSVSGAYNSPLHF | TGTGCCTGGAGTGTAAGTGGGGCATATAATTCACCCCTCCACTTT | - | TRBJ1-6 | - | TRBV30
CSVGDRGRAYDTQYF | TGCAGCGTTGGTGACAGGGGGCGAGCATACGATACGCAGTATTTT | - | TRBJ2-3 | TRBD1 | TRBV29-1
CASSLDLWGGQGSYEQYF | TGTGCCAGCAGCTTAGATCTCTGGGGGGGACAGGGATCCTACGAGCAGTACTTC | - | TRBJ2-7 | TRBD1 | TRBV11-3
CASSKREGYNEQFF | TGTGCCAGTAGTAAGAGGGAGGGATACAATGAGCAGTTCTTC | - | TRBJ2-1 | TRBD2 | TRBV19
CASSPGQGRTGELFF | TGTGCCAGCAGCCCGGGACAGGGGCGAACCGGGGAGCTGTTTTTT | - | TRBJ2-2 | TRBD1 | TRBV7-3
CASSSGTSGGNEQFF | TGTGCCAGCAGCTCCGGGACTAGCGGAGGCAATGAGCAGTTCTTC | - | TRBJ2-1 | TRBD2 | TRBV5-4
CASSLHTTSDYSPPRTQYF | TGTGCCAGCAGCTTGCACACCACGTCGGACTACTCCCCTCCGAGGACGCAGTATTTT | - | TRBJ2-3 | - | TRBV7-3
CASSPIQGTGAPGAFF | TGTGCCAGCAGCCCGATCCAGGGGACAGGGGCTCCCGGAGCTTTCTTT | - | TRBJ1-1 | TRBD1 | TRBV11-2
CASSPPKREGNEQYF | TGCGCCAGCAGCCCCCCAAAGCGGGAGGGTAACGAGCAGTACTTC | - | TRBJ2-7 | TRBD2 | TRBV5-1
CASSIHQLIGVAEAFF | TGTGCCAGTAGTATACACCAGTTAATCGGGGTGGCTGAAGCTTTCTTT | - | TRBJ1-1 | - | TRBV19
CASSTGQGGREQYF | TGTGCCAGCAGTACCGGACAGGGGGGTCGCGAGCAGTACTTC | - | TRBJ2-7 | TRBD1 | TRBV2
CASSLAFGRRSGIYEQYF | TGTGCCAGCAGCTTAGCGTTCGGCAGGCGATCAGGGATCTACGAGCAGTACTTC | - | TRBJ2-7 | - | TRBV7-8
CASSRRSSGSREQYF | TGTGCCAGCAGTCGAAGGTCCTCGGGTTCACGGGAGCAGTACTTC | - | TRBJ2-7 | - | TRBV2
CASSLSPGQGYGYTF | TGCGCCAGCAGCTTATCTCCGGGACAGGGTTATGGCTACACCTTC | - | TRBJ1-2 | TRBD1 | TRBV5-1
CASSPVASGVNTGELFF | TGTGCCAGCAGCCCGGTGGCTAGCGGGGTGAACACCGGGGAGCTGTTTTTT | - | TRBJ2-2 | TRBD2 | TRBV27
CASSNRSLRDTDTYEQYF | TGTGCCAGCAGCAATAGGAGCCTCCGGGACACCGACACCTACGAGCAGTACTTC | - | TRBJ2-7 | - | TRBV21-1
CASSTDRTYGYTF | TGTGCCAGCAGCACAGACAGGACCTATGGCTACACCTTC | - | TRBJ1-2 | - | TRBV7-2
CASSIETSGRHEQFF | TGTGCCAGTAGTATAGAGACTAGCGGGAGGCATGAGCAGTTCTTC | - | TRBJ2-1 | TRBD2 | TRBV19
CASSLSGIKNGNTIYF | TGTGCCAGCAGCTTGTCCGGGATCAAAAACGGGAACACCATATATTTT | once | TRBJ1-3 | - | TRBV5-4
CASSLPRLAGAHNEQFF | TGTGCCAGCAGCCTCCCGCGACTAGCGGGAGCCCACAATGAGCAGTTCTTC | - | TRBJ2-1 | TRBD2 | TRBV27
CASTGTGNTEAFF | TGTGCCAGCACGGGGACAGGGAACACTGAAGCTTTCTTT | once | TRBJ1-1 | TRBD1 | TRBV6-5
CASSFRTSPTNEKLFF | TGTGCCAGCAGCTTCAGGACAAGTCCAACTAATGAAAAACTGTTTTTT | - | TRBJ1-4 | - | TRBV11-2
CASSLPALAPQETQYF | TGTGCCAGCAGTCTGCCCGCACTAGCGCCCCAAGAGACCCAGTACTTC | - | TRBJ2-5 | TRBD2 | TRBV7-9
CSVEPRDGGLNEQFF | TGCAGCGTTGAGCCCCGGGACGGGGGGTTGAATGAGCAGTTCTTC | - | TRBJ2-1 | TRBD2 | TRBV29-1
CASSLISTGAGELFF | TGTGCCAGCAGCTTAATCTCGACAGGGGCCGGGGAGCTGTTTTTT | - | TRBJ2-2 | TRBD1 | TRBV7-8
CASSAAPGQPNTEAFF | TGTGCCAGCAGCGCCGCGCCGGGACAACCAAACACTGAAGCTTTCTTT | - | TRBJ1-1 | - | TRBV9
CASSTDSYGYTF | TGTGCCAGCAGCACAGACAGCTATGGCTACACCTTC | - | TRBJ1-2 | - | TRBV7-9
CASSTEGGGLKLFF | TGTGCCAGCAGCACGGAAGGGGGAGGGCTTAAGCTGTTTTTT | - | TRBJ2-2 | - | TRBV7-9
CASSLEENLYGYTF | TGTGCCAGCAGCTTAGAAGAGAATCTCTATGGCTACACCTTC | - | TRBJ1-2 | - | TRBV7-8
CASGFRTRRDLSYEQYF | TGTGCCAGCGGATTTAGGACGCGCAGGGATCTTTCCTACGAGCAGTACTTC | - | TRBJ2-7 | - | TRBV27
CATSREPGSGNTIYF | TGTGCCACCAGCAGAGAGCCGGGATCCGGAAACACCATATATTTT | - | TRBJ1-3 | - | TRBV15
CASSLQQGGPNQPQHF | TGTGCCAGCAGTCTCCAACAGGGGGGTCCCAATCAGCCCCAGCATTTT | once | TRBJ1-5 | TRBD1 | TRBV27
CASSPLIPSTDTQYF | TGTGCCAGCAGTCCACTAATCCCTAGCACAGATACGCAGTATTTT | - | TRBJ2-3 | - | TRBV11-1
CASNSPSYEQYF | TGTGCCAGCAACTCACCTTCCTACGAGCAGTACTTC | many | TRBJ2-7 | - | TRBV6-1
CASSLRLAGLHEQFF | TGTGCCAGCAGTCTAAGACTAGCGGGACTCCACGAGCAGTTCTTC | - | TRBJ2-1 | TRBD2 | TRBV28
CASTPQPRQRGYTF | TGTGCCAGCACCCCTCAACCCCGACAGCGTGGCTACACCTTC | once | TRBJ1-2 | - | TRBV7-8
CASSSGLQNTGELFF | TGCGCCAGCAGCTCGGGACTCCAGAACACCGGGGAGCTGTTTTTT | - | TRBJ2-2 | - | TRBV5-1
CAKPGRLWRLDSDETQYF | TGTGCCAAACCTGGCAGGCTGTGGCGGCTTGACAGCGACGAGACCCAGTACTTC | - | TRBJ2-5 | - | TRBV5-6
CASSIRSLGPYNSPLHF | TGTGCCAGTAGTATAAGGTCGCTGGGGCCGTATAATTCACCCCTCCACTTT | - | TRBJ1-6 | - | TRBV19